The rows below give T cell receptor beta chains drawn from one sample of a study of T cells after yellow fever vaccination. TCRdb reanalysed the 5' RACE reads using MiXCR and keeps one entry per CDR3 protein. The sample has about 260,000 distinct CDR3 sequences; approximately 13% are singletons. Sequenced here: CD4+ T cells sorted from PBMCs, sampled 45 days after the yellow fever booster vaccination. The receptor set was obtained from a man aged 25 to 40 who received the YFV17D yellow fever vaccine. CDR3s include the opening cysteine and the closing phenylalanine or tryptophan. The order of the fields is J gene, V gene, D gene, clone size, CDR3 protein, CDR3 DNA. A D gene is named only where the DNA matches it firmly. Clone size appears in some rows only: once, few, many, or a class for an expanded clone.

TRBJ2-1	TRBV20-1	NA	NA	CSAISVMGINEQFF	TGCAGTGCTATTAGCGTTATGGGAATCAATGAGCAGTTCTTC
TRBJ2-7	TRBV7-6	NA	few	CASTWGPLDEQYF	TGTGCCAGCACCTGGGGCCCCTTAGACGAGCAGTACTTC
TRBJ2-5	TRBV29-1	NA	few	CSVEIWSQETQYF	TGCAGCGTTGAAATTTGGTCCCAAGAGACCCAGTACTTC
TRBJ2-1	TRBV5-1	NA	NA	CASRMGEYSYNEQFF	TGCGCCAGCAGGATGGGGGAATACTCCTACAATGAGCAGTTCTTC
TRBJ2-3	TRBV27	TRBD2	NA	CASSPSTSGNTDTQYF	TGTGCCAGCAGTCCCTCGACTAGCGGTAACACAGATACGCAGTATTTT
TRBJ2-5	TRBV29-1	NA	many	CSSFGGGETQYF	TGCAGCTCCTTCGGGGGCGGAGAGACCCAGTACTTC
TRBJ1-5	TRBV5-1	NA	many	CASSERAGIQPQHF	TGCGCCAGCAGCGAAAGAGCAGGGATTCAGCCCCAGCATTTT
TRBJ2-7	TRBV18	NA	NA	CASSPLDEQYF	TGTGCCAGCTCACCGCTCGACGAGCAGTACTTC
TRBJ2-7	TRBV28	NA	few	CASREIYEQYF	TGTGCCAGCAGGGAAATCTACGAGCAGTACTTC
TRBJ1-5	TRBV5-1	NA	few	CASSEQGFGQPQHF	TGCGCCAGCAGCGAACAGGGATTTGGTCAGCCCCAGCATTTT
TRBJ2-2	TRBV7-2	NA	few	CASSIQGSTGELFF	TGTGCCAGCAGCATTCAGGGGTCCACCGGGGAGCTGTTTTTT
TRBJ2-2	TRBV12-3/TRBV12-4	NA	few	CASSSRLGRPATGELFF	TGTGCCAGCAGTTCTAGACTAGGGAGGCCCGCGACCGGGGAGCTGTTTTTT
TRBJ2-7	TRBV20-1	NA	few	CSARDRQEGKHLSYEQYF	TGCAGTGCTAGAGATAGACAAGAGGGGAAGCACCTCTCCTACGAGCAGTACTTC
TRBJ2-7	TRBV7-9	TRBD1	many	CASSLDRGAYEQYF	TGTGCCAGCAGCCTAGACAGGGGTGCCTACGAGCAGTACTTC
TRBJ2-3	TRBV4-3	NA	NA	CASSQEVGRNGADTQYF	TGCGCCAGCAGCCAAGAAGTCGGCCGAAACGGGGCCGATACGCAGTATTTT
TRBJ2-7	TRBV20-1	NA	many	CSAGKTRPGEQYF	TGCAGTGCTGGGAAAACCAGGCCTGGGGAGCAGTACTTC
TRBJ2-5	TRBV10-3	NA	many	CAISPGEYQETQYF	TGTGCCATCAGTCCAGGGGAGTACCAAGAGACCCAGTACTTC
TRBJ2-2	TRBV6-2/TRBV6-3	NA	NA	CASVFPSSRGNTGELFF	TGTGCCAGCGTATTCCCATCATCGAGGGGGAATACCGGGGAGCTGTTTTTT
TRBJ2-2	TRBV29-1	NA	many	CSVGLYTGELFF	TGCAGCGTTGGCCTCTACACCGGGGAGCTGTTTTTT
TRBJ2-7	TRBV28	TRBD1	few	CASRLQGQATNYEQYF	TGTGCCAGCAGGCTCCAGGGACAGGCGACCAACTACGAGCAGTACTTC
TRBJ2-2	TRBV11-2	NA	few	CASIRAASGQRATGELFF	TGTGCCAGCATCCGGGCGGCTAGCGGACAGAGGGCCACCGGGGAGCTGTTTTTT
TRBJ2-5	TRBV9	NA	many	CASSVGYRQGETQYF	TGTGCCAGCAGCGTAGGGTACAGGCAGGGGGAGACCCAGTACTTC
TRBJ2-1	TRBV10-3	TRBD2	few	CAIASSGNYNEQFF	TGTGCCATCGCGTCTAGCGGGAATTATAATGAGCAGTTCTTC
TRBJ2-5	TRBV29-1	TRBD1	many	CSGLQGSKTQYF	TGCAGCGGCCTACAGGGGAGTAAGACCCAGTACTTC
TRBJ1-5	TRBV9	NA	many	CASSVGGVGQPQHF	TGTGCCAGCAGCGTAGGAGGGGTAGGGCAGCCCCAGCATTTT
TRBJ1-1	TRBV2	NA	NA	CASSRRGSEAFF	TGTGCCAGCAGCCGAAGGGGTTCTGAAGCTTTCTTT
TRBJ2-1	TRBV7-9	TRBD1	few	CASSLTGGLHEQFF	TGTGCCAGCAGCTTGACAGGGGGTCTGCATGAGCAGTTCTTC